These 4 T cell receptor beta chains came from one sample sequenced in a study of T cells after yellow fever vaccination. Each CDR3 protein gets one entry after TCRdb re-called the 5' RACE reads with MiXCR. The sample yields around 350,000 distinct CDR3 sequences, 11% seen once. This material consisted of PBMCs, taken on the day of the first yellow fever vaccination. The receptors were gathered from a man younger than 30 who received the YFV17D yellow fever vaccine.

CDR3 nucleotides: TGTGCCAGCAGCTTAGTCACAGGGGGGTTAGAGACCCAGTACTTC. Translated: CASSLVTGGLETQYF. The rearrangement uses TRBV11-2 and TRBJ2-5; 8 bases fit TRBD1. This CDR3 contains 15 residues. CDR1 is SGHAT, CDR2 FQNNGV, per germline. J was trimmed by 4 bases and V by 1 base; bases with no gene match: 5.

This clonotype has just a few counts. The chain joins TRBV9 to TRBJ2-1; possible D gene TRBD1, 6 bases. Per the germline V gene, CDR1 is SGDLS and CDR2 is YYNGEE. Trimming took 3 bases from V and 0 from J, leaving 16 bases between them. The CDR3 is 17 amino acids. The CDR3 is CASSATGHPSSYNEQFF. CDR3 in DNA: TGTGCCAGCAGCGCCACAGGGCACCCTTCCTCCTACAATGAGCAGTTCTTC.

CDR3: CASSYIPVRTSTDTQYF. The DNA of the CDR3 is TGTGCCAGCAGTTATATTCCAGTACGAACTAGCACAGATACGCAGTATTTT. The chain couples TRBV6-5 to TRBJ2-3, with no clear D. Trimming stripped 3 bases from V and 0 bases from J, with 16 bases between. This CDR3 is built from 17 residues. Germline values: CDR1 MNHEY, CDR2 SVGAGI.

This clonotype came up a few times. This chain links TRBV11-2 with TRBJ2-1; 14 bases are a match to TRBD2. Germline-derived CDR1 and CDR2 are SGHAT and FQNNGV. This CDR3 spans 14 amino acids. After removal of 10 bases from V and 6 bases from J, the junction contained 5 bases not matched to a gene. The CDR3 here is CATQTSGGANEQFF. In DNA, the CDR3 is TGTGCCACCCAGACTAGCGGGGGGGCCAATGAGCAGTTCTTC.